These 3 T cell receptor beta chains were all obtained from the same sample, sequenced in a study of T cell repertoires in cytomegalovirus infection. Their antigens are not known. From the reads, TCRdb called clonotypes with MiXCR, one entry per CDR3 protein. Of hundreds of thousands of distinct CDR3 sequences listed, under 55% were seen once; the top ten hold about 45%. Source: cultured PBMCs, taken from culture after CMV antigen stimulation. The receptors originated from a human donor in good health (CMV status not recorded). Some clones in this sample may be carry-over from other donors' samples.

CDR3 sequence (DNA): TGTGCCAGCAGCGCTACTAGCGGGAACACCGGGGAGCTGTTTTTT. It is translated as CASSATSGNTGELFF. The chain employs TRBV6-2 or TRBV6-3 and TRBJ2-2, with TRBD2 matching over 8 bases. The germline gives CDR1 MNHEY, CDR2 SVGEGT. This CDR3 is 15 amino acids long. V gave up 6 bases and J gave up 1 base; unmatched junction bases: 4.

The chain has TRBV27 and TRBJ2-2; either TRBD1 or TRBD2 may supply D (6 bases each). Germline assignment: CDR1 MNHEY and CDR2 SMNVEV (reference sequence). Trimming removed 1 base from V and 4 bases from J, with 13 bases in between. CDR3 length: 16 amino acids. CDR3 sequence (DNA): TGTGCCAGCAGTTTATTCGTAGGGGGAGGCACCGGGGAGCTGTTTTTT. Its protein is CASSLFVGGGTGELFF.

This chain connects TRBV15 to TRBJ2-1; the match to TRBD2 covers 7 bases. The CDR3 has 15 residues. The germline gives CDR1 LNHNV, CDR2 YYDKDF (reference sequence). Trimming at V came to 2 bases and at J to 1 base, leaving 2 bases not matched to a gene. CDR3 nucleotide sequence: TGTGCCACCAGCAGAACTAGCGTATCCTACAATGAGCAGTTCTTC. Protein product: CATSRTSVSYNEQFF.